Listed below are T cell receptor beta chains from one sample, sequenced in a study of T cell repertoires in cytomegalovirus infection. TCRdb redid the calling of the reads with MiXCR, one entry per CDR3 protein. The sample has around 530,000 distinct CDR3 sequences; around 27% are singletons. Sequenced sample: PBMCs. These TCRs come from a human donor in good health (CMV status not recorded). Some clones in this sample may be carry-over from other donors' samples. The CDR3 runs from the conserved cysteine through the conserved F or W.

V gene	J gene	CDR3 protein
TRBV12-3/TRBV12-4	TRBJ2-2	CASSLTSGTNTGELFF
TRBV4-1	TRBJ2-1	CASSQDGLFNDNEQFF
TRBV28	TRBJ2-3	CASISLRGRVTDTQYF
TRBV7-2	TRBJ1-2	CASTTVSRRAVYGYTF
TRBV4-1	TRBJ2-3	CASSPWGGTDTQYF
TRBV28	TRBJ1-5	CASSFNGRNQPQHF
TRBV6-2/TRBV6-3	TRBJ1-2	CASSHRTGSYGYTF
TRBV15	TRBJ1-2	CATSRGQGNYGYTF
TRBV28	TRBJ2-4	CASSFRTSGIKNIQYF
TRBV6-5	TRBJ2-1	CASSPGRLAGARFF
TRBV10-2	TRBJ2-2	CASRRGGSTGELFF
TRBV12-3/TRBV12-4	TRBJ2-3	CASTSDGSTDTQYF
TRBV5-4	TRBJ2-1	CASSPPDRGYNEQFF
TRBV5-6	TRBJ2-1	CASSPSLSSYNEQFF
TRBV28	TRBJ2-7	CASSSGQSYEQYF
TRBV6-1	TRBJ1-4	CASRPDGLYNEKLFF
TRBV7-6	TRBJ1-2	CASSLEAGRTDGYTF
TRBV6-8	TRBJ2-2	CASSYDWGHGELFF
TRBV7-6	TRBJ2-4	CASSFPRGSAKNIQYF
TRBV7-8	TRBJ2-3	CASSSEMGGTDTQYF
TRBV25-1	TRBJ1-1	CASSVLRGMNTEAFF
TRBV7-2	TRBJ2-1	CASSLVSTTGNEQFF
TRBV28	TRBJ2-1	CASSPTTGTSGVDEQFF
TRBV12-3/TRBV12-4	TRBJ2-7	CASSLRSSGSYEQYF
TRBV7-2	TRBJ1-5	CASSSTKRGNQPQHF
TRBV7-3	TRBJ2-7	CASSLRFWDKKSYEQYF
TRBV6-1	TRBJ1-4	CASTGVDEKLFF
TRBV7-2	TRBJ1-2	CASSLVSTGWRNYGYTF
TRBV11-2	TRBJ2-7	CASSLSGRAFFYEQYF
TRBV30	TRBJ2-5	CAWSGDETQYF
TRBV20-1	TRBJ2-3	CSAAEGRGGDTQYF
TRBV12-3/TRBV12-4	TRBJ1-1	CASSLAGSMNTEAFF
TRBV4-3	TRBJ1-2	CASSPTQGAKDGYTF
TRBV10-3	TRBJ2-3	CAISEGLTSTDTQYF
TRBV4-1	TRBJ2-5	CASSQAGTGADVTQYF
TRBV7-6	TRBJ2-1	CASSLVAGRDEQFF
TRBV4-1	TRBJ1-1	CASSQVGLNTEAFF
TRBV20-1	TRBJ2-5	CSASRTSGQETQYF
TRBV3-1	TRBJ2-5	CASSPIVPAGVETQYF
TRBV19	TRBJ1-5	CASRETGNSNQPQHF
TRBV10-2	TRBJ1-1	CASSESRGQLEAFF
TRBV6-5	TRBJ2-1	CASSYSSSGYNEQFF
TRBV5-4	TRBJ2-3	CASSLAWDSYTDTQYF
TRBV19	TRBJ1-1	CASSMTLLGARNTEAFF
TRBV7-2	TRBJ2-5	CASSPRAGGEETQYF
TRBV4-1	TRBJ1-2	CASSQASNYGYTF